Presented here are 24 T cell receptor beta chains from one specimen sequenced in a study of blood T cell repertoires in COVID-19. The method was immunoSEQ multiplex PCR; TCRdb's version includes in-frame clones alone and lacks a portion of them. Here the sample spans approximately 120,000 clones, around four fifths being singletons. The sequencing input was peripheral blood. These receptors came from a human donor in a cohort sampled during active COVID-19.

This chain uses TRBV7-9 with TRBJ2-3; 12 bases match TRBD1. The V gene's germline CDR1 is SEHNR and CDR2 FQNEAQ (reference sequence). Trimming took 2 bases from V and 14 from J; bases not matched to a gene: 11. This CDR3 is built from 15 residues. CDR3 nucleotides: TGTGCCAGCAGCTTACCGGGACAGGGGGCAATCCCGGTGTATTTT. Amino acids: CASSLPGQGAIPVYF.

The rearrangement joins TRBV5-4 to TRBJ2-3; the match to TRBD2 covers 12 bases. Germline CDR1 reads SGHNT; CDR2 reads YYREEE (reference sequence). The CDR3 runs to 16 residues. Trimming at V came to 4 bases and at J to 3 bases, leaving 6 bases not matched to a gene. The DNA for the CDR3 is TGTGCCAGCAGCCACCAGACTAGCGGGAGTACAGATACGCAGTATTTT. This codes for CASSHQTSGSTDTQYF.

This clone was counted a single time. The chain recombines TRBV4-2 with TRBJ2-1; tentative D call: TRBD2 (5 bases). The V and J ends lost 0 bases and 2 bases respectively, with 11 bases between them. From germline, CDR1 is LGHNA and CDR2 YNFKEQ. This CDR3 has 16 residues. In DNA form, the CDR3 reads TGTGCCAGCAGCCAAGATGACACAGCGGCCTACAATGAGCAGTTCTTC. Amino acids: CASSQDDTAAYNEQFF.

The V and J genes are TRBV7-8 and TRBJ1-2, with unresolved D. The germline gives CDR1 SGHVS, CDR2 FQNEAQ. With 1 base removed from V and 2 bases from J, the gap between germline ends came to 5 bases. The CDR3 runs to 13 residues. CDR3 sequence (DNA): TGTGCCAGCAGCTTAGACACCAACTATGGCTACACCTTC. It translates to CASSLDTNYGYTF. Complete variable domain (other parts from reference TRBV7-8 and TRBJ1-2): GAGVSQSPRYKVAKRGQDVALRCDPISGHVSLFWYQQALGQGPEFLTYFQNEAQLDKSGLPSDRFFAERPEGSVSTLKIQRTQQEDSAVYLCASSLDTNYGYTFGSGTRLTVV.

Only a few counts were recorded for this clone. The chain uses TRBV6-5 and TRBJ1-1; possibly TRBD1 for D (6 bases). Germline CDR1 MNHEY, CDR2 SVGAGI. The CDR3 sequence is 11 residues long. V gave up 7 bases and J gave up 10 bases, with 13 bases separating them. The chain's CDR3 is CASTWGPRAFF. The DNA for the CDR3 is TGTGCCAGCACTTGGGGGCCGAGAGCTTTCTTT.

This sequence joins TRBV7-2 and TRBJ2-1, with a tentative D call TRBD2 (6 bases). From germline, CDR1 is SGHTA and CDR2 FQGNSA. The CDR3 has 13 amino acids. V gave up 1 base and J gave up 6 bases, with 7 bases separating them. The CDR3 region has the DNA TGTGCCAGCAGCTTAGGGGGGGTCAATGAGCAGTTCTTC. Protein sequence: CASSLGGVNEQFF.

This clone has a single count. Distinct nucleotide sequences in the sample also encode this CDR3. The chain carries TRBV18 and TRBJ2-7, with D perhaps TRBD2 (6 bases). CDR3 length: 12 amino acids. CDR1 and CDR2 from the germline V gene are KGHSH and LQKENI. Between the trimmed V and J ends, which lost 3 bases and 3 bases, there was a span of 6 bases. The CDR3 here is CASSPGGYEQYF. In nucleotides, the CDR3 is TGTGCCAGCTCACCGGGGGGCTACGAGCAGTACTTC.

This clone was picked up one time. The V call is TRBV28, the J call TRBJ1-1; 8 bases line up with TRBD1. The CDR3 contains 15 residues. In germline, CDR1 is MDHEN, CDR2 SYDVKM. The ends lost 3 bases at V and 6 bases at J; junction bases unmatched: 9. The CDR3 DNA sequence: TGTGCCAGCAGTTTTCGACAGGGGCGGGGGCCTGAAGCTTTCTTT. It encodes CASSFRQGRGPEAFF.

The rearrangement links TRBV5-5 to TRBJ2-7, with 7 positions matching TRBD1. Germline assignment: CDR1 SGHKS and CDR2 YYEKEE (reference sequence). After removal of 4 bases from V and 0 bases from J, the junction contained 4 bases not matched to a gene. The CDR3 has 14 residues. The CDR3 here is CASSLGTASYEQYF. The CDR3 nucleotides read TGTGCCAGCAGCCTTGGGACAGCCTCCTACGAGCAGTACTTC.

This clone was detected once. This chain links TRBV7-2 with TRBJ2-2; tentatively, D is TRBD1 (6 bases). The V and J ends lost 5 bases and 4 bases respectively, with 17 bases between them. The CDR3 length is 16 residues. Per the germline V gene, CDR1 is SGHTA and CDR2 is FQGNSA. The CDR3 region has the DNA TGTGCCAGCAGCCCCCCTGGCAGGGGCTTCACCGGGGAGCTGTTTTTT. This translates into CASSPPGRGFTGELFF.

V is TRBV7-2 and J is TRBJ2-5; D remains unclear. Trimming took off 2 bases at V and 0 bases at J, with 10 bases between the two ends. The CDR3 has 15 amino acids. In germline, CDR1 is SGHTA, CDR2 FQGNSA. The DNA for the CDR3 is TGTGCCAGCAGCTTAAACTATATGTACCAAGAGACCCAGTACTTC. It translates to CASSLNYMYQETQYF.

The chain carries TRBV19 and TRBJ2-1; no clear D. Trimming took off 2 bases at V and 8 bases at J, with 10 bases between the two ends. This CDR3 spans 13 amino acids. In germline, CDR1 is LNHDA, CDR2 SQIVND (reference sequence). This CDR3 is CASSISAGYEQFF. DNA for the CDR3: TGTGCCAGTAGTATATCGGCCGGGTATGAGCAGTTCTTC.

This chain connects TRBV6-6 to TRBJ1-1, with 9 bases that match TRBD1. This CDR3 contains 17 residues. With V trimmed by 5 bases and J by 1 base, 11 bases remained unmatched. Looked up from germline, CDR1 is MNHNY and CDR2 is SVGAGI (reference sequence). The CDR3 sequence: CASSPYLGQGWNTEAFF. CDR3 nucleotide sequence: TGTGCCAGCAGTCCCTACCTTGGACAGGGGTGGAACACTGAAGCTTTCTTT.

The table lists this clone with a few counts. This sequence joins TRBV3-1 (or the pseudogene TRBV3-2) and TRBJ1-2; TRBD1 matches at 9 bases. The V and J ends lost 5 bases and 5 bases, in that order; junction bases with no gene match: 9. CDR3 length equals 15 residues. Germline V gene lookup returns CDR1 LGHDT and CDR2 YNNKEL (reference sequence). The CDR3 region is CASSLTGGVRYGYTF. The CDR3 DNA follows: TGTGCCAGCAGCTTGACAGGGGGAGTTAGGTATGGCTACACCTTC.

This chain links TRBV4-3 with TRBJ2-1; possible D gene TRBD2, 5 bases. Germline V CDR1 and CDR2: LGHNA, YSLEER. V gave up 1 base and J gave up 4 bases, with 5 bases separating them. This CDR3 is 13 amino acids long. The CDR3 sequence: CASSQGLYNEQFF. The CDR3 coding sequence is TGCGCCAGCAGCCAAGGACTATACAATGAGCAGTTCTTC.

The V gene is TRBV15, the J gene TRBJ2-4; D gene ambiguous. This CDR3 has 17 residues. V was pared by 3 bases and J by 0 bases, with 15 bases between. Germline values: CDR1 LNHNV, CDR2 YYDKDF (reference sequence). This CDR3 reads CATSSATATLAKNIQYF. CDR3 sequence (DNA): TGTGCCACCAGCAGCGCCACAGCTACCCTAGCCAAAAACATTCAGTACTTC.

The V gene is TRBV30, the J gene TRBJ1-1; D might be TRBD1 (5 bases). The CDR3 extends over 12 amino acids. Trimming removed 4 bases at V and 6 bases at J, with 12 bases between. The germline CDR1 and CDR2 sequences are GTSNPN and SVGIG (reference sequence). The CDR3 sequence: CAWMGWTSEAFF. Here the CDR3 DNA reads TGTGCCTGGATGGGATGGACATCTGAAGCTTTCTTT.

The gene calls are TRBV19 and TRBJ2-4; TRBD1 matches 8 bases. Looked up from germline, CDR1 is LNHDA and CDR2 is SQIVND (reference sequence). Trimming cost V 5 bases and J 9 bases; bases outside gene matches: 9. This CDR3 comprises 14 residues. In DNA form, the CDR3 reads TGTGCCAGTAGTCAAACTGGACAGGGTCTCATTCAGTACTTC. This gives the protein CASSQTGQGLIQYF.

The rearrangement uses TRBV4-3 and TRBJ2-7; 7 bases agree with TRBD1. Germline V gene sequence: CDR1 LGHNA, CDR2 YSLEER. The CDR3 is made up of 15 amino acids. The J segment lost 0 bases and the V segment lost 1 base, leaving 3 bases of the junction unmatched. CDR3: CASSQAPGGSYEQYF. Here the CDR3 DNA reads TGCGCCAGCAGCCAAGCCCCAGGGGGCTCCTACGAGCAGTACTTC.

The CDR3 sequence: CATTLSSGRETQYF. The DNA of the CDR3 is TGTGCCACCACCCTTTCTTCAGGGCGGGAGACCCAGTACTTC. This chain uses TRBV28 with TRBJ2-5; TRBD1 might be the D (5 bases). Trimming pared 10 bases from V and 5 bases from J, leaving 20 bases between. The CDR3 is made up of 14 amino acids. CDR1 is MDHEN and CDR2 is SYDVKM in the germline V gene.

This chain uses TRBV29-1 with TRBJ2-7, with D perhaps matching TRBD2 (6 bases). Trimming pared 4 bases from V and 0 bases from J, leaving 10 bases between. CDR3 length equals 13 residues. The V gene's germline CDR1 is SQVTM and CDR2 ANQGSEA. Here the CDR3 reads CSVVMTSSYEQYF. The CDR3 bases are TGCAGCGTTGTCATGACTAGCTCCTACGAGCAGTACTTC.

The chain has TRBV18 and TRBJ1-3, with a tentative D call TRBD1 (6 bases). Per germline, CDR1 KGHSH and CDR2 LQKENI. V lost 1 base, J lost 3 bases, and 10 bases lay in between. This CDR3 has 15 amino acids. Written as DNA, the CDR3 is TGTGCCAGCTCACCACGGCAGGGGAATGGAAACACCATATATTTT. Translating gives CASSPRQGNGNTIYF.

This clone has just one count. The J gene is TRBJ1-4, the V gene TRBV5-6; perhaps TRBD1 as D (6 bases). The CDR3 contains 12 residues. Germline loops: CDR1 SGHDT, CDR2 YYEEEE. Trimming removed 0 bases from V and 16 bases from J, with 13 bases in between. The CDR3 DNA sequence: TGTGCCAGCAGCTTGGGGACAGCTGAGGGGTTTTTT. The encoded protein is CASSLGTAEGFF.

The chain employs TRBV6-2 or TRBV6-3 and TRBJ2-1; D uncertain. V lost 2 bases and J lost 14, with 10 bases in between. Germline assignment: CDR1 MNHEY and CDR2 SVGEGT. The CDR3 is made up of 11 amino acids. The CDR3 is CASSYGRLEFF. Written as DNA, the CDR3 is TGTGCCAGCAGTTACGGCAGGCTGGAGTTCTTC.